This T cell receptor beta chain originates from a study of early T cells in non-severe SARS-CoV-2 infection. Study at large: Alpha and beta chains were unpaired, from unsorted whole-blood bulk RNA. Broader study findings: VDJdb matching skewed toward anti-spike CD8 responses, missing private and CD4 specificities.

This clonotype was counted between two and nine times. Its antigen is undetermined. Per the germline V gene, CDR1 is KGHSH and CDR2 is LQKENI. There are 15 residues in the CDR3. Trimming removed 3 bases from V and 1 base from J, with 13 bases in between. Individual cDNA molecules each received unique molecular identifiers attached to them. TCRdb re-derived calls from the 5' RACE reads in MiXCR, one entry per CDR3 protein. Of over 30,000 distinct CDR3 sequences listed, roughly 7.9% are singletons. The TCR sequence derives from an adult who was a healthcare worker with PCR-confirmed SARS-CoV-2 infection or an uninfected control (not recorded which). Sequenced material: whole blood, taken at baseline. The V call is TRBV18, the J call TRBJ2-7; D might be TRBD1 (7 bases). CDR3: CASSPRQGGSYEQYF. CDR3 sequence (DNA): TGTGCCAGCTCACCTCGTCAGGGGGGTTCCTACGAGCAGTACTTC.